This TCR beta chain is drawn from a study of T cell responses to AZD1222 COVID-19 vaccine (dated by TCRdb to the early 2020s). Looking at the study overall: AZD1222 recipients whose second dose came at about 4 weeks and those whose second dose came at about 12 weeks were combined into one group, since spike-specific TCR depth and breadth did not differ between the two schedules. TCR sequencing was performed for some 250 trial participants, of whom some 200 were given two doses of AZD1222 and some 26 were given two doses of MenACWY control vaccine. Enrollment into the trials was organized by age into subgroups of 18-55, 56-69 and 70-plus years, and those subgroups contained roughly 150, 30 and 60 TCR-sequenced participants, respectively.

In the paper's terms, the time point label means: baseline before first vaccination. The vaccinee samples were drawn from two UK trials, COV001 and COV002, one of which was a single-blind randomized controlled phase 2/3 trial testing AZD1222 (ChAdOx1 nCoV-19) in healthy adults. Trial participant PBMC samples were collected at day 0 and day 28 after the second dose for TCRbeta chain sequencing. Summary of the overall study and its limitations: Reportedly, almost half of the unique spike-specific TCRs recognized epitopes lying outside the regions that are mutated in the B.1.351 and B.1.1.7 variants. Conclusions about previously exposed vaccinees are limited because only a handful of AZD1222 recipients were SARS-CoV-2 seropositive at baseline. Spike-specific TCR breadth and depth rose significantly after two AZD1222 doses compared with day 0 and with MenACWY recipients. The vaccine-associated CD4 TCRs covered the entire spike protein, and the dominant responses fell in regions 160-218 and 743-854. In the small 56-69-year group, the increase in depth fell short of significance, most likely because of low power. Because no day 14 peak-response samples were available, repertoires were characterized only after the peak T cell response. Participants were mostly white British, with more females than males. The authors suggested clonal diversity may have been underestimated.

Worth noting for this clone: The clone's antigen remains unknown. Base qualities are not at hand, and no much larger clone is one base apart.

The germline V gene (reference sequence) specifies LGHDT as CDR1 and YNNKEL as CDR2. V and J lose 4 bases and 9 bases, and a span of 13 bases separates them. The CDR3 goes from the cysteine to the phenylalanine over 13 residues. Just CDR3 DNA is preserved here, 39 bases in frame from base 1. The CDR3 regions of human TCRbeta chains were analyzed by immunosequencing. From the authors' description of their analysis: TCRs in the repertoires were matched against a reference library of SARS-CoV-2-specific TCRs that had been generated with the MIRA antigen-specificity platform. Breadth was defined as the fraction of unique TCRs that were SARS-CoV-2-associated. Depth was defined as the fraction of total T cells that were SARS-CoV-2-associated. Each spike-specific TCR was assigned to its reactive spike region and to a CD4 or CD8 class using the MIRA data. Log10-transformed breadth and depth values were compared by one-way ANOVA with Sidak's multiple comparisons tests. TCRdb stores this immuneACCESS table with in-frame sequences only. Part of the clones is absent; in the studies checked, under half of the shortfall reflects unresolved V genes, and no reason is known for the rest. V and J calls and clone size come straight from that table; D and trimming were deduced from the DNA. This sample is represented by some 95,000 clones; 80% to 90% of them were singletons. Approximately 6% of the sample is held by the ten biggest clonotypes.

The sequence came from an adult in good health. The starting material was peripheral blood, obtained on day 0 of AZD1222 vaccination. The chain was built from TRBV3-1 (or the pseudogene TRBV3-2) and TRBJ2-1; the D gene is unclear. The DNA is as follows: TGTGCCAGCAGCCCTCCGAGCGTAGGTGAGCAGTTCTTC. Its protein product is CASSPPSVGEQFF.